This T cell receptor beta chain was observed in a study of regulatory T cells in long-lasting Graves disease. The CDR3 runs to 12 residues. Germline values: CDR1 SQVTM, CDR2 ANQGSEA. V lost 5 bases, J lost 6 bases, and 3 bases stayed unmatched. Time point denoted: newly diagnosed GD, antithyroid drugs for less than 3 months. There was RNA extracted from PBMCs, and the TCR library was made from it. The authors built TCR beta libraries using iRepertoire HTBI primers and Arm-PCR of CDR3 regions. TCRdb re-analysed the multiplex PCR reads in MiXCR, keeping a single row per CDR3 protein. This sample has some 600,000 distinct CDR3 sequences, with about 16% found just once. A further study also used this sample, focusing on T cells in Graves' hyperthyroidism and ophthalmopathy.

This chain connects TRBV29-1 to TRBJ1-2; 10 bases are shared with TRBD1. Sequences were derived from peripheral blood mononuclear cells (PBMCs), sampled at new diagnosis, from a patient treated with antithyroid drugs. The source of this sequence is a man aged 18 to 29 with Graves disease. The CDR3 here is CSVLTGGHGYTF. The CDR3 nucleotides read TGCAGCGTTTTGACAGGGGGCCATGGCTACACCTTC.